These 24 T cell receptor beta chains came from one sample sequenced in a study of T cell clonality in common variable immunodeficiency. Profiled with immunoSEQ multiplex PCR; TCRdb holds only in-frame clones, not every one. The counts give around 52,000 clones, none of them seen only once; 5.4% is held by the top ten. Material for sequencing was peripheral blood mononuclear cells. The receptors derive from a person between 18 and 70 years old in good health.

This clone was counted many times. The read ends 3 residues shy of where the CDR3 ends; the end is completed using the germline J gene. J is TRBJ2-1 and V is TRBV7-3, with 11 bases lining up with TRBD1. J was trimmed by 9 bases and V by 3 bases; bases with no gene match: 7. Germline V gene lookup returns CDR1 SGHTA and CDR2 FQGTGA. CDR3 size: 15 residues. The CDR3 DNA, read in part, is TGTGCCAGCAGCTTCTACGCCGGGACAGGGGGTGAG. Residues: CASSFYAGTGGE. The whole CDR3 sequence reads CASSFYAGTGGEQFF.

This clone has at least ten counts. Read coverage stops 3 residues before the CDR3 terminus; the germline J gene supplies the remainder. V usage is TRBV6-2 or TRBV6-3 and J usage is TRBJ1-5; 9 positions agree with TRBD1. CDR3 length: 15 amino acids. V shed 10 bases and J 6 bases; nucleotides not matched to a gene: 13. Germline V lookup: CDR1 MNHEY, CDR2 SVGEGT. The CDR3 bases that were read are TGTGCCACCTGGGACAGGGATTGGGGTTTTCAGCCC. Residues: CATWDRDWGFQP. The whole CDR3 protein reads CATWDRDWGFQPQHF.

This clone showed up many times. The read is 3 residues too short to cover the CDR3 end, so that end is filled in from the germline J gene. This chain uses TRBV5-1 with TRBJ2-3; a weak D match, TRBD2 (5 bases). Deletions cut 4 bases from V and 6 bases from J, with 12 bases between. The germline CDR1 and CDR2 sequences are SGHRS and YFSETQ. The CDR3 runs 13 residues. The CDR3 is CASSPTIADTQYF. The sequenced CDR3 bases are TGCGCCAGCAGCCCCACCATAGCGGATACG.

This clone has ten or more counts. The CDR3 extends 3 residues past the end of the read, so its final part is completed from the germline J gene. The chain uses TRBV6-1 and TRBJ2-1; 9 nucleotides align to TRBD2. The germline V gene has CDR1 MNHNS and CDR2 SASEGT. With 5 bases clipped from V and 7 bases from J, the junction kept 6 bases outside the gene matches. This CDR3 has 14 amino acids. CDR3 region: CASSQGLARNEQFF. The sequenced CDR3 bases are TGTGCCAGCAGTCAAGGACTAGCGAGGAATGAG.

This clone was seen at least ten times. The read comes to an end 3 residues before the CDR3 does, leaving the germline J gene to fill in the end. The V and J genes are TRBV20-1 and TRBJ1-2; TRBD1 agrees at 8 bases. CDR3 length equals 16 residues. V lost 5 bases, J lost 4 bases, and 15 bases stayed unmatched. Germline CDR1 and CDR2: DFQATT and SNEGSKA (reference sequence). Incomplete CDR3 DNA: TGCAGTGCTGGGTTAGGGACAGGCACCCCTGGCTATGGC. Residues: CSAGLGTGTPGYG. In full, the CDR3 is CSAGLGTGTPGYGYTF.

Ten or more counts support this clone. The observed sequence ends 3 residues before the CDR3 terminus, with the missing tail filled in from the germline J gene. The chain employs TRBV20-1 and TRBJ2-2; 10 bases fit TRBD1. Germline CDR1 reads DFQATT; CDR2 reads SNEGSKA (reference sequence). V lost 0 bases and J lost 3; bases outside the gene matches: 4. CDR3 length: 16 residues. Partial CDR3 DNA: TGCAGTGCTAGAGATATTGGGACAGGGGACACCGGGGAG. Its translation: CSARDIGTGDTGE. In full, the CDR3 is CSARDIGTGDTGELFF.

This clone was recorded many times. The read is 3 residues too short to cover the CDR3 end, so that end is filled in from the germline J gene. This sequence joins TRBV20-1 and TRBJ1-4; D perhaps matches TRBD1 (5 bases). V was trimmed by 0 bases and J by 8 bases, leaving 7 bases between them. From germline, CDR1 is DFQATT and CDR2 SNEGSKA (reference sequence). The CDR3 sequence is 12 residues long. The part of the CDR3 DNA that was read is TGCAGTGCTAGAGATCAGGGCGAAAAA. Its translation: CSARDQGEK. The whole CDR3 sequence is CSARDQGEKLFF.

This clone was picked up many times. From the germline J gene comes the end of the CDR3, since the read stops 3 residues before it. V usage is TRBV5-4 and J usage is TRBJ2-1; D gene unclear. This CDR3 is 13 amino acids long. V was shortened by 9 bases and J by 5 bases, with 15 bases between the two germline ends. Germline V gene data show CDR1 as SGHNT and CDR2 as YYREEE (reference sequence). The CDR3 spells CAIRGPRNNEQFF. The part of the CDR3 DNA that was read is TGTGCCATTCGCGGCCCCAGAAACAATGAG. The whole variable domain, filled in from reference TRBV5-4 and TRBJ2-1, reads ETGVTQSPTHLIKTRGQQVTLRCSSQSGHNTVSWYQQALGQGPQFIFQYYREEENGRGNFPPRFSGLQFPNYSSELNVNALELDDSALYLCAIRGPRNNEQFFGPGTRLTVL.

This clone has a count of ten or more. The read terminates 3 residues ahead of where the CDR3 ends, so the germline J gene completes it. This chain links TRBV18 with TRBJ1-1; TRBD1 agrees at 7 bases. CDR3 length: 14 residues. The ends lost 5 bases at V and 1 base at J; junction bases unmatched: 4. CDR1 and CDR2 from the germline V gene are KGHSH and LQKENI. The sequenced part of the CDR3 DNA is TGTGCCAGCTCATGGACAGGAGAGAACACTGAA. It is translated as CASSWTGENTE. The whole CDR3 is CASSWTGENTEAFF.

This clone has at least ten counts. The sequence runs out 3 residues before the end of the CDR3; the remainder is reconstructed from the germline J gene. The chain employs TRBV7-2 and TRBJ1-1; possible D gene TRBD1, 6 bases. CDR1 SGHTA and CDR2 FQGNSA come from the germline V gene. CDR3 length: 12 amino acids. CDR3 DNA (partial): TGTGCCAGCAGCCTAGACACAGGGTTA. It translates to CASSLDTGL. The complete CDR3 sequence is CASSLDTGLAFF.

This clone appeared many times. The sequence runs out 3 residues before the end of the CDR3; the remainder is reconstructed from the germline J gene. The chain couples TRBV29-1 to TRBJ2-1; D is possibly TRBD1 (6 bases). The CDR3 spans 12 residues. Germline V gene sequence: CDR1 SQVTM, CDR2 ANQGSEA. Trimming shortened V by 7 bases and J by 0 bases, and 7 bases separated the two germline ends. The part of the CDR3 DNA that was read is TGCAGCGCAGGGGTCTCCTACAATGAG. It codes for CSAGVSYNE. The complete CDR3 reads CSAGVSYNEQFF.

In this sample, this clone turned up a few times. The read ends 3 residues shy of where the CDR3 ends; the end is completed using the germline J gene. V gene TRBV19 combines with J gene TRBJ2-7; TRBD2 aligns across 8 bases. Unmatched junction bases numbered 7, after V lost 5 bases and J lost 4 bases. Germline loops: CDR1 LNHDA, CDR2 SQIVND (reference sequence). The CDR3 length is 14 residues. The CDR3 loop reads CASSASGGGYEQYF. The DNA read from the CDR3 is TGTGCCAGTAGTGCTTCGGGAGGGGGTTACGAG.

This clone was detected many times. The CDR3 goes on 3 residues after the read ends, and that part is filled in from the germline J gene. The chain is built from TRBV5-1 and TRBJ2-1; 11 nucleotides agree with TRBD2. The germline V gene has CDR1 SGHRS and CDR2 YFSETQ. J was trimmed by 4 bases and V by 6 bases; bases with no gene match: 3. The CDR3 has 14 amino acids. The covered CDR3 bases are TGCGCCAGCACCGGGACTAGCGGATACAATGAG. Protein: CASTGTSGYNE. The CDR3, in full, reads CASTGTSGYNEQFF.

A remark on this clone: The read comes to an end 3 residues before the CDR3 does, leaving the germline J gene to fill in the end. The chain joins TRBV6-2 or TRBV6-3 to TRBJ2-3, with 9 bases matching TRBD2. CDR3 length: 16 amino acids. With V trimmed by 0 bases and J by 4 bases, 5 bases remained unmatched. Germline V gene sequence: CDR1 MNHEY, CDR2 SVGEGT. The sequenced part of the CDR3 DNA is TGTGCCAGCAGTTACTCAGGCGGGAGGGGGCCAGATACG. Translation gives CASSYSGGRGPDT. The whole CDR3 protein is CASSYSGGRGPDTQYF.

In its sample, this clone was seen many times. The read stops 3 residues short of the end of the CDR3; the missing end is completed from the germline J gene. The V and J genes are TRBV28 and TRBJ2-1, with 9 bases matching TRBD1. The germline V gene encodes CDR1 MDHEN and CDR2 SYDVKM. V shed 3 bases, J shed 8 bases, and the junction held 5 bases outside the gene matches. CDR3 length equals 14 residues. The part of the CDR3 DNA that was read is TGTGCCAGCAGTTTTACCGGGACAGGGCATGAG. Amino acid sequence: CASSFTGTGHE. The CDR3 in its entirety is CASSFTGTGHEQFF. Together with reference TRBV28 and TRBJ2-1, the CDR3 gives the full variable domain: DVKVTQSSRYLVKRTGEKVFLECVQDMDHENMFWYRQDPGLGLRLIYFSYDVKMKEKGDIPEGYSVSREKKERFSLILESASTNQTSMYLCASSFTGTGHEQFFGPGTRLTVL.

This clone appeared many times. Sequencing ends 3 residues short of the CDR3 end; the germline J gene provides the rest. The rearrangement uses TRBV20-1 and TRBJ2-7, with 8 bases that match TRBD2. The J segment lost 3 bases and the V segment lost 6 bases, leaving 13 bases of the junction unmatched. Germline V gives CDR1 DFQATT, CDR2 SNEGSKA (reference sequence). The CDR3 has 15 amino acids. CDR3 DNA (partial): TGCAGTGCCCCTGATCAGACTAGCGAGCTCTACGAG. Its protein product is CSAPDQTSELYE. The entire CDR3 protein is CSAPDQTSELYEQYF.

This clone has just a few counts. The CDR3 end is not reached by the read, which stops 3 residues before it; the germline J gene fills it in. The chain uses TRBV19 and TRBJ1-5; TRBD1 agrees at 7 bases. The CDR3 is 15 amino acids. Germline assignment: CDR1 LNHDA and CDR2 SQIVND (reference sequence). Losses at the gene ends were 5 bases for V and 6 bases for J; bases not matched to a gene: 10. CDR3 sequence: CASSSSTGEGQPQHF. The sequenced part of the CDR3 DNA is TGTGCCAGTAGTTCATCCACAGGGGAAGGTCAGCCC.

Details on this clone: A much larger clone is a single base away; this may be a read error. The read is 3 residues too short to cover the CDR3 end, so that end is filled in from the germline J gene. The chain couples TRBV23-1 to TRBJ2-3; D may be TRBD1 (5 bases). TRBV23-1 is annotated as an ORF whose role is uncertain. V was pared by 0 bases and J by 8 bases, with 15 bases between. The CDR3 totals 15 residues. CDR3 DNA, as far as it was read: TGCGCCAGCAGTCAATCAACAGGTCGATCAGCTACG. Translating it yields CASSQSTGRSAT. The full CDR3 protein reads CASSQSTGRSATQYF.

This clone was observed at least ten times. The missing CDR3 end, 3 residues past where the read stops, is filled in from the germline J gene. The chain links TRBV7-9 to TRBJ2-7; no clear D gene. CDR3 length: 13 residues. Germline V gives CDR1 SEHNR, CDR2 FQNEAQ (reference sequence). V dropped 1 base and J dropped 0 bases, with 4 bases sitting between them. The chain's CDR3 is CASSLGHSYEQYF. CDR3 DNA (partial): TGTGCCAGCAGCTTAGGGCACTCCTACGAG. The full variable domain, with the rest looked up from reference TRBV7-9 and TRBJ2-7, is DTGVSQNPRHKITKRGQNVTFRCDPISEHNRLYWYRQTLGQGPEFLTYFQNEAQLEKSRLLSDRFSAERPKGSFSTLEIQRTEQGDSAMYLCASSLGHSYEQYFGPGTRLTVT.

Ten or more counts support this clone. The read ends 3 residues early relative to the CDR3; the germline J gene fills the gap. The chain joins TRBV24-1 to TRBJ2-1; 7 bases map to TRBD2. Trimming took 5 bases from V and 0 from J; bases not matched to a gene: 6. CDR1 is KGHDR and CDR2 is SFDVKD in the germline V gene. CDR3 length equals 16 residues. The DNA read from the CDR3 is TGTGCCACCAGTGGTGTGGGCGGGAGCTCCTACAATGAG. Its translation is CATSGVGGSSYNE. The entire CDR3 protein reads CATSGVGGSSYNEQFF.

This clone was recorded many times. The read falls 3 residues short of the CDR3 end, and the missing part is taken from the germline J gene. The chain carries TRBV9 and TRBJ2-7; TRBD2 agrees at 9 bases. With 5 bases clipped from V and 2 bases from J, the junction kept 8 bases outside the gene matches. The CDR3 has 15 amino acids. Germline CDR1 and CDR2: SGDLS and YYNGEE. The sequenced CDR3 bases are TGTGCCAGCAGTGGGGGTAGCGGGAGCCCCTACGAG. Residues: CASSGGSGSPYE. The CDR3 in full is CASSGGSGSPYEQYF.

About this clone: The observed sequence ends 3 residues before the CDR3 terminus, with the missing tail filled in from the germline J gene. The V gene is TRBV7-8, the J gene TRBJ2-5, with 12 nucleotides matching TRBD2. Germline assignment: CDR1 SGHVS and CDR2 FQNEAQ. The CDR3 runs 18 residues. Germline trimming cut 1 base from V and 4 bases from J; bases unmatched to any gene: 10. Incomplete CDR3 DNA: TGTGCCAGCAGCTTAGTTGGACTAGCGGGAACGAAGGGAGAGACC. Translated, it gives CASSLVGLAGTKGET. The full CDR3 protein reads CASSLVGLAGTKGETQYF.

This clone appeared many times. Sequencing ends 3 residues short of the CDR3 end; the germline J gene provides the rest. This chain joins TRBV2 and TRBJ1-3; D gene ambiguous. The CDR3 spans 12 residues. Germline CDR1 reads SNHLY; CDR2 reads FYNNEI. Trimming shortened V by 7 bases and J by 4 bases, and 8 bases separated the two germline ends. The CDR3 protein is CASKGTGNTIYF. The sequenced CDR3 bases are TGTGCCAGCAAGGGTACAGGAAACACC.

This clone was observed at least ten times. Partial CDR3 DNA: TGTGCCAGTATACGGACAGAAACTGGAAACACC. Its protein product is CASIRTETGNT. The full CDR3 is CASIRTETGNTIYF. The V gene is TRBV19, the J gene TRBJ1-3, with D perhaps TRBD1 (6 bases). The read ends 3 residues before the CDR3 terminus; that terminus is restored from the germline J gene. Trimming cost V 7 bases and J 2 bases, with 12 bases left between them. This CDR3 is 14 amino acids long. Germline assignment: CDR1 LNHDA and CDR2 SQIVND (reference sequence).